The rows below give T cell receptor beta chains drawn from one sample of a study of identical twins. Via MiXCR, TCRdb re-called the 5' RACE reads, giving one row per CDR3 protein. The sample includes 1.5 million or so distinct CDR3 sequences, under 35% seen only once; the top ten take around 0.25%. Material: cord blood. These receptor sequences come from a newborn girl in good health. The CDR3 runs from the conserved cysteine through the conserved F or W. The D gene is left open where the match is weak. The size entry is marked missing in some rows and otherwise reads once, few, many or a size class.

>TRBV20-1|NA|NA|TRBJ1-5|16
CSASIGGTFSNQPQHF
TGCAGTGCTAGTATTGGGGGTACCTTTAGCAATCAGCCCCAGCATTTT
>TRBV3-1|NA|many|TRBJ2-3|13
CASSGGATDTQYF
TGTGCCAGCAGTGGGGGGGCAACAGATACGCAGTATTTT
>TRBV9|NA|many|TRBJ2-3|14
CASSGRTSTDTQYF
TGTGCCAGCAGCGGCCGGACTAGCACAGATACGCAGTATTTT
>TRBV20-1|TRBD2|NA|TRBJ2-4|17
CSARAGGGRLTKNIQYF
TGCAGTGCTAGAGCGGGAGGCGGAAGGTTGACCAAAAACATTCAGTACTTC
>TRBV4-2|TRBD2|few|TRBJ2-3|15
CASTRSGTAPDTQYF
TGTGCCAGCACACGTAGCGGGACGGCTCCGGATACGCAGTATTTT
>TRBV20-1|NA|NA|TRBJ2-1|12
CSARGLSDEQFF
TGCAGTGCTAGAGGACTGAGCGATGAGCAGTTCTTC
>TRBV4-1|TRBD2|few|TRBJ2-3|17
CASSQRLAGALTDTQYF
TGCGCCAGCAGCCAGAGACTAGCGGGGGCCCTCACAGATACGCAGTATTTT
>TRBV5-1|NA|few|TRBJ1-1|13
CASSTAVNTEAFF
TGCGCCAGCAGCACCGCAGTGAACACTGAAGCTTTCTTT
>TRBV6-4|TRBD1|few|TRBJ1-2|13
CASSRTGWYGYTF
TGTGCCAGCAGTCGGACAGGGTGGTATGGCTACACCTTC
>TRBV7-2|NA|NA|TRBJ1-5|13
CASSVRQFQPQHF
TGTGCCAGCAGCGTGAGACAGTTTCAGCCCCAGCATTTT
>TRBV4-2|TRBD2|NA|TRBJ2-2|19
CASSQEAPSSGKNTGELFF
TGTGCCAGCAGCCAAGAGGCCCCAAGTAGCGGGAAGAACACCGGGGAGCTGTTTTTT